Listed here are 27 T cell receptor beta chains from one sample, sequenced in a study of post-analysis software for immune sequencing data. Overall study results and limits: Relative to controls, patients had about five TRBV segments at higher frequency, with TRBV5-6, TRBV5-1 and TRBV20-1 among these.

Their antigens are not known. Unique molecular identifiers were carried by the TCR beta cDNA libraries. TCRdb used MiXCR to reprocess the PCR reads, holding one entry per CDR3 protein. The sample shows under 900,000 distinct CDR3 sequences, under 70% of them seen only once. Specimen: blood. These TCRs come from a girl between 5 and 17 years old with multiple sclerosis.

The chain recombines TRBV7-2 with TRBJ1-2; D is unclear. This CDR3 spans 15 amino acids. V lost 3 bases and J 6 bases, leaving 17 bases between the germline ends. Per the germline V gene, CDR1 is SGHTA and CDR2 is FQGNSA. CDR3 loop: CASSFPLLLGNGYTF. CDR3 bases: TGTGCCAGCAGCTTTCCACTTCTCCTGGGGAATGGCTACACCTTC. The variable domain in full, completed from reference TRBV7-2 and TRBJ1-2, reads GAGVSQSPSNKVTEKGKDVELRCDPISGHTALYWYRQSLGQGLEFLIYFQGNSAPDKSGLPSDRFSAERTGGSVSTLTIQRTQQEDSAVYLCASSFPLLLGNGYTFGSGTRLTVV.

The chain uses TRBV30 and TRBJ1-2, with D unclear. V lost 5 bases, J lost 4 bases, and 20 bases lay in between. In germline, CDR1 is GTSNPN, CDR2 SVGIG (reference sequence). CDR3 length equals 15 residues. The CDR3 sequence is CAWGGDGFLLYGYTF. The CDR3 region has the DNA TGTGCCTGGGGTGGAGATGGATTCCTCCTCTATGGCTACACCTTC.

Turning to this clonotype: Its ends do not fully match the called genes, so a read error is possible. The V gene is TRBV7-6, the J gene TRBJ2-3, with 11 bases fitting TRBD2. The germline gives CDR1 SGHVS, CDR2 FNYEAQ. CDR3 length: 17 residues. The CDR3 DNA reads TGTGCCAGCAGCCCCGGGACTAGCGGTAGTGGCACAGATATGCAGTATTTT. Amino acids: CASSPGTSGSGTDMQYF.

The V gene is TRBV7-9, the J gene TRBJ2-1; D unclear. V was cut by 0 bases and J by 5 bases, with 11 bases left in between. CDR3 size: 15 residues. Germline CDR1 SEHNR, CDR2 FQNEAQ (reference sequence). CDR3: CASSLAHAENNEQFF. In DNA, the CDR3 is TGTGCCAGCAGCTTAGCCCACGCGGAGAACAATGAGCAGTTCTTC.

On this clonotype itself: Germline is not matched at one junction end, which may reflect a read error. The chain carries TRBV10-3 and TRBJ1-6; TRBD1 agrees at 9 bases. Germline values: CDR1 ENHRY, CDR2 SYGVKD. The CDR3 has 17 amino acids. CDR3 loop: CAVSLGQGGIQNSPLHF. Here the CDR3 DNA reads TGTGCCGTCAGCCTGGGACAGGGAGGGATTCAGAATTCACCCCTCCACTTT.

A few counts support this clonotype. The chain combines TRBV10-3 with TRBJ2-5; weak D call: TRBD1 (5 bases). This CDR3 contains 12 residues. V gave up 2 bases and J gave up 12 bases, with 13 bases separating them. Germline CDR1 ENHRY, CDR2 SYGVKD. The CDR3 DNA follows: TGTGCCATCAGTGAGGACAGCTTAACGGAGTACTTC. It translates to CAISEDSLTEYF.

The V gene is TRBV3-1, the J gene TRBJ2-5; tentative D call: TRBD2 (5 bases). V lost 3 bases and J lost 2, with 10 bases in between. There are 14 residues in the CDR3. Germline V lookup: CDR1 LGHDT, CDR2 YNNKEL (reference sequence). CDR3 amino acids: CASSQEAVQETQYF. The CDR3 bases are TGTGCCAGCAGCCAGGAGGCGGTACAAGAGACCCAGTACTTC.

V is TRBV5-1 and J is TRBJ1-1; a weak D match, TRBD1 (6 bases). Trimming took 3 bases from V and 5 from J, leaving 14 bases between them. Germline lookup yields CDR1 SGHRS and CDR2 YFSETQ. CDR3 length equals 14 residues. CDR3 coding DNA: TGCGCCAGCAGCTCCAGGGGTTTGGAGACTGAAGCTTTCTTT. Translating gives CASSSRGLETEAFF.

The rearrangement uses TRBV20-1 and TRBJ2-7; TRBD2 agrees at 13 bases. Germline-derived CDR1 and CDR2 are DFQATT and SNEGSKA (reference sequence). This CDR3 is built from 16 residues. V lost 2 bases to trimming and J lost 2 bases; unmatched junction nucleotides: 6. The CDR3 DNA follows: TGCAGTGCTAGAAAGGGACTAGCGGGACCTACCTACGAGCAGTACTTC. As protein: CSARKGLAGPTYEQYF.

V gene TRBV7-9 combines with J gene TRBJ2-5; weak D call: TRBD1 (5 bases). Germline loops: CDR1 SEHNR, CDR2 FQNEAQ (reference sequence). The CDR3 loop spans 15 amino acids. V was trimmed by 9 bases and J by 4 bases, leaving 21 bases between them. The CDR3 coding sequence is TGTGCCAGTAGGGGCAGCGAAGGTCGAGGAGAGACCCAGTACTTC. It is translated as CASRGSEGRGETQYF.

The V and J genes are TRBV6-6 and TRBJ2-7; 9 bases match TRBD2. CDR3 length: 14 amino acids. J gave up 3 bases and V 6 bases, and 6 bases lay outside the gene matches. In germline, CDR1 is MNHNY, CDR2 SVGAGI (reference sequence). The DNA for the CDR3 is TGTGCCAGCAGCCTAGGGACTAGCCTCTACGAGCAGTACTTC. Protein sequence: CASSLGTSLYEQYF.

The genes are TRBV10-3 and TRBJ2-1; either TRBD1 or TRBD2 may fit D (5 bases each). Germline V gene lookup returns CDR1 ENHRY and CDR2 SYGVKD. Trimming took 10 bases from V and 4 from J, leaving 11 bases between them. The CDR3 is made up of 12 amino acids. The CDR3 sequence: CATGTGYNEQFF. The CDR3, as DNA: TGTGCCACCGGGACCGGGTACAATGAGCAGTTCTTC.

The chain couples TRBV29-1 to TRBJ2-3, with a possible D match to TRBD1 (6 bases). The ends were cut back, 3 bases at V and 0 bases at J, with 10 bases in the middle. This CDR3 comprises 14 residues. In germline, CDR1 is SQVTM, CDR2 ANQGSEA. CDR3 nucleotides: TGCAGCGTTGACAGGGGCGATAGCACAGATACGCAGTATTTT. Translating gives CSVDRGDSTDTQYF.

With regard to this clonotype: Germline is not matched at one junction end, which may reflect a read error. This sequence joins TRBV5-1 and TRBJ2-3; possible D gene TRBD2, 6 bases. CDR1 SGHRS and CDR2 YFSETQ come from the germline V gene. CDR3 size: 15 residues. This chain's CDR3 is CASSPEQRGGDKQYF. In DNA form, the CDR3 reads TGCGCCAGCAGCCCCGAACAAAGGGGAGGAGATAAGCAGTATTTT. Together with reference TRBV5-1 and TRBJ2-3, the CDR3 gives the full variable domain: KAGVTQTPRYLIKTRGQQVTLSCSPISGHRSVSWYQQTPGQGLQFLFEYFSETQRNKGNFPGRFSGRQFSNSRSEMNVSTLELGDSALYLCASSPEQRGGDKQYFGPGTRLTVL.

The rearrangement uses TRBV7-9 and TRBJ2-3; D is uncertain. Germline loops: CDR1 SEHNR, CDR2 FQNEAQ (reference sequence). V lost 3 bases and J lost 4, with 11 bases in between. The CDR3 is made up of 14 amino acids. CDR3 residues: CASSFHPVADTQYF. DNA of the CDR3: TGTGCCAGCAGCTTCCATCCGGTAGCAGATACGCAGTATTTT.

The rearrangement joins TRBV5-1 to TRBJ2-2, with D possibly TRBD1 on 6 matching bases. V was shortened by 1 base and J by 8 bases, with 15 bases between the two germline ends. CDR3 length: 15 amino acids. Germline V gene sequence: CDR1 SGHRS, CDR2 YFSETQ. CDR3 loop: CASSLQDSSSGELFF. In DNA, the CDR3 is TGCGCCAGCAGCTTGCAGGACAGTTCCTCGGGGGAGCTGTTTTTT.

This clonotype was seen once. Compared with germline, one end of the junction differs, possibly owing to a read error. The chain uses TRBV29-1 and TRBJ2-6, with 12 positions matching TRBD2. The CDR3 extends over 18 amino acids. Germline V lookup: CDR1 SQVTM, CDR2 ANQGSEA. CDR3: CSVSTSGGPHSGANALTF. Written as DNA, the CDR3 is TGCAGCGTTTCGACTAGCGGGGGCCCCCACTCTGGGGCCAACGCCCTGACTTTC.

This clonotype was observed a handful of times. The chain is built from TRBV4-1 and TRBJ1-1; maybe TRBD1 (5 bases). CDR1 is MGHRA and CDR2 is YSYEKL in the germline V gene. The CDR3 consists of 13 residues. Between the trimmed V and J ends, which lost 5 bases and 5 bases, there was a span of 12 bases. The CDR3 bases are TGCGCCAGCAGCTTTTCCCGGGGGACTGAAGCTTTCTTT. The encoded protein is CASSFSRGTEAFF.

Only a few counts were recorded for this clonotype. V usage is TRBV29-1 and J usage is TRBJ2-1; 9 nucleotides line up with TRBD2. CDR1 and CDR2 (germline): SQVTM, ANQGSEA. V dropped 4 bases and J dropped 4; count of bases not matched to a gene: 5. This CDR3 has 14 amino acids. The CDR3 sequence is CSVGRLADYNEQFF. The CDR3 DNA reads TGCAGCGTTGGGCGACTAGCGGATTACAATGAGCAGTTCTTC.

The rearrangement joins TRBV9 to TRBJ2-7, with D perhaps given as TRBD1 or TRBD2 (6 bases each). The CDR3 is made up of 15 amino acids. CDR1 SGDLS and CDR2 YYNGEE come from the germline V gene. V was shortened by 3 bases and J by 1 base, with 14 bases between the two germline ends. The CDR3 protein is CASSGGTKGSYEQYF. DNA for the CDR3: TGTGCCAGCAGCGGCGGGACAAAAGGTTCCTACGAGCAGTACTTC. Filled out from reference TRBV9 and TRBJ2-7, the complete variable domain reads DSGVTQTPKHLITATGQRVTLRCSPRSGDLSVYWYQQSLDQGLQFLIQYYNGEERAKGNILERFSAQQFPDLHSELNLSSLELGDSALYFCASSGGTKGSYEQYFGPGTRLTVT.

The chain's CDR3 is CASALKTVMNTEAFF. DNA of the CDR3: TGCGCCAGCGCTTTGAAGACGGTAATGAACACTGAAGCTTTCTTT. The rearrangement uses TRBV5-1 and TRBJ1-1; D call uncertain. The CDR3 consists of 15 residues. Germline V CDR1 and CDR2: SGHRS, YFSETQ. V lost 7 bases and J lost 0, with 16 bases in between.

This clonotype was counted a few times. The chain couples TRBV6-6 to TRBJ2-7; tentative D call: TRBD2 (5 bases). Germline assignment: CDR1 MNHNY and CDR2 SVGAGI (reference sequence). Trimming took off 6 bases at V and 0 bases at J, with 12 bases between the two ends. The CDR3 is 14 residues long. The CDR3 DNA is TGTGCCAGCAGGCTCTCCCGGGGCTCCTACGAGCAGTACTTC. Translated: CASRLSRGSYEQYF.

V is TRBV4-1 and J is TRBJ1-2; no clear D. The V gene lost 2 bases and the J gene lost 3 bases, with 13 bases spanning the gap. CDR1 and CDR2 (germline): MGHRA, YSYEKL. CDR3 length equals 15 residues. The CDR3 DNA reads as TGCGCCAGCAGCCAACCGACGGGAAACTACTATGGCTACACCTTC. Its translation is CASSQPTGNYYGYTF.

This clonotype occurred a few times. The chain uses TRBV6-5 and TRBJ2-1, with D tentatively TRBD1 or TRBD2 (6 bases each). The CDR3 covers 16 residues. Germline CDR1 reads MNHEY; CDR2 reads SVGAGI. V was shortened by 2 bases and J by 2 bases, with 13 bases between the two germline ends. The CDR3 DNA follows: TGTGCCAGCAGTTACGAGGGGGGATTTGCCTACAATGAGCAGTTCTTC. Amino acid sequence: CASSYEGGFAYNEQFF.

The CDR3 sequence: CSVGTSGSSPETQYF. The CDR3 DNA sequence: TGCAGCGTGGGGACTAGCGGGAGTTCTCCAGAGACCCAGTACTTC. The chain carries TRBV29-1 and TRBJ2-5, with TRBD2 matching over 14 bases. In germline, CDR1 is SQVTM, CDR2 ANQGSEA. The CDR3 runs to 15 residues. Trimming took 6 bases from V and 4 from J; bases not matched to a gene: 7.

V is TRBV20-1 and J is TRBJ2-5; D is unclear. The CDR3 loop spans 16 amino acids. V shed 0 bases and J shed 1 base, with 15 bases lying between them. Germline values: CDR1 DFQATT, CDR2 SNEGSKA (reference sequence). DNA for the CDR3: TGCAGTGCTAGAGATCGTTCAGGAAGCCTCCAAGAGACCCAGTACTTC. Translating it yields CSARDRSGSLQETQYF.

This chain connects TRBV20-1 to TRBJ2-5; the D is unclear. V was trimmed by 0 bases and J by 0 bases, leaving 14 bases between them. In germline, CDR1 is DFQATT, CDR2 SNEGSKA (reference sequence). The length of the CDR3 is 16 residues. CDR3 sequence (DNA): TGCAGTGCTAGAGATCATGGATTCGGGTACCAAGAGACCCAGTACTTC. Translation: CSARDHGFGYQETQYF.